The 5 T cell receptor beta chains presented below share a single source sample, sequenced in a study of T cells in Graves' hyperthyroidism and ophthalmopathy. Using RNA transcripts as the source, TCR beta CDR3 regions were amplified. TCR CDR3 underwent first-round RT-PCR with the HTBI primer set. MiXCR, applied by TCRdb to the multiplex PCR reads, yields one record per CDR3 protein. Here the sample spans a few hundred thousand distinct CDR3 sequences, 46% being singletons. The sample consisted of peripheral blood or thyroid tissue (not recorded which). These receptor sequences come from an adult woman with Graves' disease, either hyperthyroidism or ophthalmopathy (not recorded which).

The chain uses TRBV28 and TRBJ1-2; D is unresolved. The length of the CDR3 is 13 residues. The germline gives CDR1 MDHEN, CDR2 SYDVKM. The V and J ends lost 5 bases and 8 bases respectively, with 15 bases between them. CDR3: CASSVQSLPGYTF. CDR3 coding DNA: TGTGCCAGCAGTGTACAATCCCTCCCGGGCTACACCTTC.

The chain uses TRBV29-1 and TRBJ1-2; TRBD1 might be the D (5 bases). The CDR3 is 13 amino acids. V was trimmed by 8 bases and J by 4 bases, leaving 17 bases between them. CDR1 is SQVTM, CDR2 ANQGSEA, per germline. As DNA, the CDR3 is TGCAGCCTTAACCAGATGGGACTCTATGGCTACACCTTC. Protein: CSLNQMGLYGYTF.

The table lists this clonotype with many counts. The chain joins TRBV20-1 to TRBJ2-5; D gene ambiguous. V was shortened by 0 bases and J by 0 bases, with 5 bases between the two germline ends. The CDR3 is made up of 13 amino acids. Germline CDR1 DFQATT, CDR2 SNEGSKA (reference sequence). CDR3 DNA: TGCAGTGCTAGAGATCTATACCAAGAGACCCAGTACTTC. This translates into CSARDLYQETQYF.

This clonotype was counted between two and nine times. This chain links TRBV29-1 with TRBJ2-7; possible D gene TRBD2, 6 bases. This CDR3 spans 14 amino acids. Germline V gene lookup returns CDR1 SQVTM and CDR2 ANQGSEA. The V gene lost 1 base and the J gene lost 3 bases, with 13 bases spanning the gap. As DNA, the CDR3 is TGCAGCGTTGAAGGGGGGGTGGCAGGCTACGAGCAGTACTTC. Amino acid sequence: CSVEGGVAGYEQYF.

This chain joins TRBV20-1 and TRBJ2-7; 13 bases map to TRBD2. Per germline, CDR1 DFQATT and CDR2 SNEGSKA (reference sequence). CDR3 length equals 15 residues. The junction had 8 bases not matched to a gene; V was cut back by 4 bases and J by 5 bases. The CDR3 reads CSATRTSGGVHEQYF. DNA of the CDR3: TGCAGTGCTACGCGGACTAGCGGGGGAGTCCACGAGCAGTACTTC.